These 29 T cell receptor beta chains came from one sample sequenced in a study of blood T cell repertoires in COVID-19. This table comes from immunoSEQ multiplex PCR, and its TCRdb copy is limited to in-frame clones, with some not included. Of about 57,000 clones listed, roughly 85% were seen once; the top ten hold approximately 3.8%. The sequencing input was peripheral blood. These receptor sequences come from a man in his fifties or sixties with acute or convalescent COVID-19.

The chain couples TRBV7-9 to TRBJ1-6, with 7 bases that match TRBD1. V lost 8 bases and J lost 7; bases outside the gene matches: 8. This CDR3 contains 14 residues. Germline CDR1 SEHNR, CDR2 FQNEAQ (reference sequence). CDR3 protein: CASGHRGRNSPLHF. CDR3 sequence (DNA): TGTGCCAGCGGCCACAGGGGACGGAATTCACCCCTCCACTTT. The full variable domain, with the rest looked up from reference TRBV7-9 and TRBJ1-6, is DTGVSQNPRHKITKRGQNVTFRCDPISEHNRLYWYRQTLGQGPEFLTYFQNEAQLEKSRLLSDRFSAERPKGSFSTLEIQRTEQGDSAMYLCASGHRGRNSPLHFGNGTRLTVT.

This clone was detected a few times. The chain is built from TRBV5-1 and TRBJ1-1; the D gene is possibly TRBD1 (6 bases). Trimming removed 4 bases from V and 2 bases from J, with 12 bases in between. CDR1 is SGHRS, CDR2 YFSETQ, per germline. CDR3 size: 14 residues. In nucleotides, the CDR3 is TGCGCCAGCAGCCCACTACAGGGAAACACTGAAGCTTTCTTT. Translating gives CASSPLQGNTEAFF.

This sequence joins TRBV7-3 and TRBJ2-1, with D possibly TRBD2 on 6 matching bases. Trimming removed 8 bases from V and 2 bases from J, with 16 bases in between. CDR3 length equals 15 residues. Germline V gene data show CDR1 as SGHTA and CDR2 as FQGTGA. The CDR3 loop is CASGGTGSPYNEQFF. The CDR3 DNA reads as TGTGCCAGCGGGGGGACCGGGAGCCCCTACAATGAGCAGTTCTTC.

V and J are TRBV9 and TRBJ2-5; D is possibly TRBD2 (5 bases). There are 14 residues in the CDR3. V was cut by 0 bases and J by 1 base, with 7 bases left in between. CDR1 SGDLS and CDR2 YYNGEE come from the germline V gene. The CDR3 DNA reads TGTGCCAGCAGCGTAGGGGGAGTCCAAGAGACCCAGTACTTC. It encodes CASSVGGVQETQYF.

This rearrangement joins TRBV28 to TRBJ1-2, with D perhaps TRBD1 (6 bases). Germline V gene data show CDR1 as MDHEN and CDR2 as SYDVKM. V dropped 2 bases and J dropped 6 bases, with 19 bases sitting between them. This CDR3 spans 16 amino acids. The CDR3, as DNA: TGTGCCAGCAGTTTAGGGGGCGGGGAGGGGTGGCATGGCTACACCTTC. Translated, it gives CASSLGGGEGWHGYTF.

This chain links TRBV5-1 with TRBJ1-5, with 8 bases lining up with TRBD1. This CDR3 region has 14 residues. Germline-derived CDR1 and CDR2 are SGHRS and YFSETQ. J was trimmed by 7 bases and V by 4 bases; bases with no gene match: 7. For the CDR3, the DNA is TGCGCCAGCAGCAAGACAGGGGTAGAGCAGCCCCAGCATTTT. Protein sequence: CASSKTGVEQPQHF.

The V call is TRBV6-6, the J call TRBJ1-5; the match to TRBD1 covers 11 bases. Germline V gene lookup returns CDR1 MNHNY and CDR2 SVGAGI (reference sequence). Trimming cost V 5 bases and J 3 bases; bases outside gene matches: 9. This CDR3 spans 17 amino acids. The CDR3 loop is CASSRTGTGGSNQPQHF. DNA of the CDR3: TGTGCCAGCAGTCGAACCGGGACAGGGGGTTCCAATCAGCCCCAGCATTTT.

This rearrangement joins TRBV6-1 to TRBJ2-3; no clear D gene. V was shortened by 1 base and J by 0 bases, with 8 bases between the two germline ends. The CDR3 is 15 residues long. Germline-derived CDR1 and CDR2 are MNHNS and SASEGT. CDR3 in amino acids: CASSEDLASTDTQYF. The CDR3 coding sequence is TGTGCCAGCAGTGAAGATTTGGCTAGCACAGATACGCAGTATTTT.

The CDR3 DNA reads as TGCAGCGTTGTGGGACAGGGGAGCAATCAGCCCCAGCATTTT. Amino acids: CSVVGQGSNQPQHF. The J gene is TRBJ1-5, the V gene TRBV29-1; TRBD1 matches 10 bases. Germline trimming cut 4 bases from V and 1 base from J; bases unmatched to any gene: 1. There are 14 residues in the CDR3. CDR1 and CDR2 from the germline V gene are SQVTM and ANQGSEA.

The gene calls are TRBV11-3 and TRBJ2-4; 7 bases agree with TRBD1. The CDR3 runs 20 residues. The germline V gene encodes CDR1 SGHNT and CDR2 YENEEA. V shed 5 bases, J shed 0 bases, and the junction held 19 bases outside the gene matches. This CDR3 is CASSHTSGTEVSLAKNIQYF. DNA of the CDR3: TGTGCCAGCAGCCATACATCCGGGACAGAAGTTTCTTTAGCCAAAAACATTCAGTACTTC. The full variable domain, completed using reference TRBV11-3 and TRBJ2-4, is EAGVVQSPRYKIIEKKQPVAFWCNPISGHNTLYWYLQNLGQGPELLIRYENEEAVDDSQLPKDRFSAERLKGVDSTLKIQPAELGDSAVYLCASSHTSGTEVSLAKNIQYFGAGTRLSVL.

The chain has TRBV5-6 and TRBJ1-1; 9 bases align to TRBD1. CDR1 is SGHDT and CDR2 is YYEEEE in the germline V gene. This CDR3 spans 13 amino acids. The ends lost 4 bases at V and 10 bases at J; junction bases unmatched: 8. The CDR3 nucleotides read TGTGCCAGCAGCCCCGGGACAGGGTTAGGAGCTTTCTTT. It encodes CASSPGTGLGAFF.

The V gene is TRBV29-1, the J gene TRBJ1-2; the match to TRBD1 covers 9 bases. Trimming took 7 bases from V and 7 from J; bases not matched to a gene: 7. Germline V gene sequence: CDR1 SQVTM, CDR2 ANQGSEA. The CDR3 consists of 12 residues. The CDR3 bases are TGCAGCGGGGGACAGGGCGATAGTGGCTACACCTTC. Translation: CSGGQGDSGYTF.

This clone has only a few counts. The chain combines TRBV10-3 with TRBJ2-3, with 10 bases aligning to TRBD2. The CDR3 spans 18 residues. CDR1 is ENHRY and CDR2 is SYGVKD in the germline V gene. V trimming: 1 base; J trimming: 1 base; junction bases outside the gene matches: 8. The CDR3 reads CAISEFSWTSGRTDTQYF. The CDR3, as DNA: TGTGCCATCAGTGAGTTCTCCTGGACTAGCGGACGCACAGATACGCAGTATTTT.

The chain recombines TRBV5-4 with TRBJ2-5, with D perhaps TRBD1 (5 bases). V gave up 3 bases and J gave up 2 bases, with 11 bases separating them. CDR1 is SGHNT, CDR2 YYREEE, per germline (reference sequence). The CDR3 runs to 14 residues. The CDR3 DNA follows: TGTGCCAGCAGCTGGAAACAGGTTCAAGAGACCCAGTACTTC. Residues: CASSWKQVQETQYF.

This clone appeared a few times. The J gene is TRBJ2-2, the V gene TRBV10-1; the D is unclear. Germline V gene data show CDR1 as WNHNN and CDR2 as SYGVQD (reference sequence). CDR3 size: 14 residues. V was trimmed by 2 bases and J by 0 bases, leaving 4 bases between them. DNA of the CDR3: TGCGCCAGCAGTGAGGTCGCGAACACCGGGGAGCTGTTTTTT. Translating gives CASSEVANTGELFF.

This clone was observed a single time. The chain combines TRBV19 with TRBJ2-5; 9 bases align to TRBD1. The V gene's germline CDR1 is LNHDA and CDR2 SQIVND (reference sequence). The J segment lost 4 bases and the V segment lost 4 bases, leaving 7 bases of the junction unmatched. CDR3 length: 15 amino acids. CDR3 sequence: CASSTPGTGRETQYF. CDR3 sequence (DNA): TGTGCCAGTAGTACCCCCGGGACAGGGAGAGAGACCCAGTACTTC.

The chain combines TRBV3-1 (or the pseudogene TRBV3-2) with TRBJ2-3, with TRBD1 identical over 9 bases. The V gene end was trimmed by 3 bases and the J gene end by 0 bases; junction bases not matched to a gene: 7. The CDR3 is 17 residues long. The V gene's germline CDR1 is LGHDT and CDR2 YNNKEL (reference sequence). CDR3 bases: TGTGCCAGCAGCCAGGCCGGGACAGGGTTTAGCACAGATACGCAGTATTTT. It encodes CASSQAGTGFSTDTQYF.

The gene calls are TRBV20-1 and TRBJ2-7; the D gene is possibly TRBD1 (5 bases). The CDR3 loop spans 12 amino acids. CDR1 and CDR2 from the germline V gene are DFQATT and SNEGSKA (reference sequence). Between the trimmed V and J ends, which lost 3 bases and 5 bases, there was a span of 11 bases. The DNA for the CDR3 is TGCAGTGCTAGTAGCACGGACAACGAGCAGTACTTC. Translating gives CSASSTDNEQYF.

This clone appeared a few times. CDR3 loop: CASSFIAGSSLSTGELFF. The CDR3 DNA follows: TGTGCCAGCAGTTTTATAGCGGGCTCATCCTTGAGCACCGGGGAGCTGTTTTTT. The chain recombines TRBV27 with TRBJ2-2; TRBD2 aligns across 7 bases. Looked up from germline, CDR1 is MNHEY and CDR2 is SMNVEV (reference sequence). This CDR3 is built from 18 residues. The trim removed 3 bases at V and 4 bases at J, leaving 14 bases unmatched.

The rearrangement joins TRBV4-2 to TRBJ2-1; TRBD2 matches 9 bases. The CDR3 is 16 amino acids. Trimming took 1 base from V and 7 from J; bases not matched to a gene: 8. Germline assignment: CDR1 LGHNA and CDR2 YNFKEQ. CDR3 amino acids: CASSQGSSGISNEQFF. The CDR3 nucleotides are TGTGCCAGCAGCCAAGGATCTAGCGGGATATCAAATGAGCAGTTCTTC.

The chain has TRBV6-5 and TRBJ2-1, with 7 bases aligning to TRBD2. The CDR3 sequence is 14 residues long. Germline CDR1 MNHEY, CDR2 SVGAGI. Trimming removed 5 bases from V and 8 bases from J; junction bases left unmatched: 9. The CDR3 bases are TGTGCCAGCAGTCCCCTAATAGGGAGGGATGAGCAGTTCTTC. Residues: CASSPLIGRDEQFF.

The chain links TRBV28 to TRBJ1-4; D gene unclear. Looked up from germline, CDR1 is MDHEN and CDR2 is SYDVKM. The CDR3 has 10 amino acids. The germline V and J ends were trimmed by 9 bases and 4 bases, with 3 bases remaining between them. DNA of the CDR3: TGTGCCAGTTATAATGAAAAACTGTTTTTT. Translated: CASYNEKLFF.

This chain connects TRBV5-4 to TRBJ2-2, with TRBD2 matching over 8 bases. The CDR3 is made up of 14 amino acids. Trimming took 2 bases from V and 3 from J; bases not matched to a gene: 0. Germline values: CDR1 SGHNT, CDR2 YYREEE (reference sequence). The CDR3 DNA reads TGTGCCAGCAGCTTACTAGCGGACACCGGGGAGCTGTTTTTT. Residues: CASSLLADTGELFF.

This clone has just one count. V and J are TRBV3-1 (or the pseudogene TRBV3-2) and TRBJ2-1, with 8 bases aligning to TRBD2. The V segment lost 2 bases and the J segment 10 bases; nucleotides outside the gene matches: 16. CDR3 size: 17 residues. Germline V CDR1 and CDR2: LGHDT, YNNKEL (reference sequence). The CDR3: CASSQWFSGDTASEQFF. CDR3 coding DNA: TGTGCCAGCAGCCAATGGTTTAGCGGGGACACTGCATCCGAGCAGTTCTTC.

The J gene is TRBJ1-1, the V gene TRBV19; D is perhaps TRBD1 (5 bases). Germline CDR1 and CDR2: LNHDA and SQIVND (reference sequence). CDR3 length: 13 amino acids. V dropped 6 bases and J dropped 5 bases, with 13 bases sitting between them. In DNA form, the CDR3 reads TGTGCCAGTAGCCCGCAGGGTCAAACTGAAGCTTTCTTT. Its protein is CASSPQGQTEAFF.

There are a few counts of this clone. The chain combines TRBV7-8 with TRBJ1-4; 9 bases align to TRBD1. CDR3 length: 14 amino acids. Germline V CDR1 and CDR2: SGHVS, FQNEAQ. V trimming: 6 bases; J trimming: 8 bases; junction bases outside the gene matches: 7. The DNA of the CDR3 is TGTGCCAGCAGTGTAGGACAGGGGAGAGAAAAACTGTTTTTT. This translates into CASSVGQGREKLFF.

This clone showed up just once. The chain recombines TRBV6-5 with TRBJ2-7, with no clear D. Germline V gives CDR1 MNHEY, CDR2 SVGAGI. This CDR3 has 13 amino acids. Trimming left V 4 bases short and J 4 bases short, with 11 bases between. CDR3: CASSSRLGYEQYF. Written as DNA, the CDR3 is TGTGCCAGCAGTTCCCGACTTGGGTACGAGCAGTACTTC.

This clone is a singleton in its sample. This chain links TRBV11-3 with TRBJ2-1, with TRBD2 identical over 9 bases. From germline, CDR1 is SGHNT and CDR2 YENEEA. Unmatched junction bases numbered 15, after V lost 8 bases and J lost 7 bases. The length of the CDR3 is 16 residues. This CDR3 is CASSIEGTSFRNEQFF. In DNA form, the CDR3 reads TGTGCCAGCTCCATCGAGGGGACTAGCTTTCGAAATGAGCAGTTCTTC.

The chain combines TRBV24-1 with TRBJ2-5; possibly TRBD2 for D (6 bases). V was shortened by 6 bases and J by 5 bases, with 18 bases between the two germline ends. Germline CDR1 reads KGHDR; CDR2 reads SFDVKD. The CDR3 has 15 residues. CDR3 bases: TGTGCCACCAGTCCCGGACACGGGAGTAGGGAGACCCAGTACTTC. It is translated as CATSPGHGSRETQYF.